This is a list of T cell receptor beta chains from one sample in a study of cytomegalovirus exposure and HLA in healthy donors. The table came from immunoSEQ multiplex PCR; TCRdb's copy has only in-frame clones and leaves some out. The profile shows 150,000 to 200,000 clones, 68% of them singletons. Input material: PBMCs. The receptors come from a man aged 50-59 years in good health and CMV-seronegative. CDR3s include the opening cysteine and the closing phenylalanine or tryptophan. Each record gives: D gene, J gene, clone size, V gene, CDR3 protein, CDR3 DNA. D genes are given only for firm matches. The listing skips clone size in some rows; elsewhere it reads once, few, many or a size class.

d_call: TRBD1
j_call: TRBJ2-6
clone_size: -
v_call: TRBV2
cdr3_aa: CASSGQGYGANVLTF
cdr3_nt: TGTGCCAGCAGTGGACAGGGGTACGGGGCCAACGTCCTGACTTTC

d_call: TRBD1
j_call: TRBJ2-5
clone_size: -
v_call: TRBV6-5
cdr3_aa: CASSSSRTGETQYF
cdr3_nt: TGTGCCAGCAGTTCCTCCAGGACAGGAGAGACCCAGTACTTC

d_call: TRBD1
j_call: TRBJ1-4
clone_size: -
v_call: TRBV4-1
cdr3_aa: CASSRDRTSTNEKLFF
cdr3_nt: TGCGCCAGCAGCCGGGACAGGACTTCAACTAATGAAAAACTGTTTTTT

d_call: TRBD1
j_call: TRBJ1-1
clone_size: once
v_call: TRBV7-8
cdr3_aa: CASSSTGRAFF
cdr3_nt: TGTGCCAGCAGCTCGACAGGGCGAGCTTTCTTT

d_call: TRBD1
j_call: TRBJ1-1
clone_size: -
v_call: TRBV27
cdr3_aa: CASSSTGRIEAFF
cdr3_nt: TGTGCCAGCAGCTCGACAGGGAGGATTGAAGCTTTCTTT

d_call: TRBD2
j_call: TRBJ2-3
clone_size: -
v_call: TRBV4-2
cdr3_aa: CASSQELWTSGGGDTQYF
cdr3_nt: TGTGCCAGCAGCCAAGAGCTTTGGACTAGCGGGGGGGGAGATACGCAGTATTTT

d_call: TRBD1
j_call: TRBJ1-4
clone_size: -
v_call: TRBV9
cdr3_aa: CASSAGTGYEKLFF
cdr3_nt: TGTGCCAGCAGCGCCGGGACAGGGTATGAAAAACTGTTTTTT

d_call: TRBD1
j_call: TRBJ1-1
clone_size: -
v_call: TRBV5-4
cdr3_aa: CASSHLRGPGGNTEAFF
cdr3_nt: TGTGCCAGCAGCCATCTCAGGGGGCCAGGGGGGAACACTGAAGCTTTCTTT

d_call: -
j_call: TRBJ1-2
clone_size: -
v_call: TRBV2
cdr3_aa: CASSESGTNYGYTF
cdr3_nt: TGTGCCAGCAGTGAGTCGGGAACTAACTATGGCTACACCTTC

d_call: -
j_call: TRBJ1-5
clone_size: -
v_call: TRBV23-1
cdr3_aa: CASSQPGKHF
cdr3_nt: TGCGCCAGCAGTCAACCGGGGAAGCATTTT

d_call: TRBD1
j_call: TRBJ2-5
clone_size: -
v_call: TRBV7-2
cdr3_aa: CASSPGQGPQETQYF
cdr3_nt: TGTGCCAGCAGCCCGGGACAGGGGCCCCAAGAGACCCAGTACTTC

d_call: -
j_call: TRBJ2-7
clone_size: -
v_call: TRBV7-2
cdr3_aa: CASSLQAVSYEQYF
cdr3_nt: TGTGCCAGCAGCTTACAAGCGGTCTCCTACGAGCAGTACTTC

d_call: TRBD1
j_call: TRBJ1-1
clone_size: -
v_call: TRBV6-6
cdr3_aa: CASSPGTGAYTEAFF
cdr3_nt: TGTGCCAGCAGTCCAGGGACAGGGGCTTACACTGAAGCTTTCTTT

d_call: -
j_call: TRBJ1-4
clone_size: few
v_call: TRBV2
cdr3_aa: CASRAPGQITNEKLFF
cdr3_nt: TGTGCCAGCAGGGCCCCGGGACAAATAACTAATGAAAAACTGTTTTTT

d_call: -
j_call: TRBJ2-7
clone_size: -
v_call: TRBV28
cdr3_aa: CASRRDRQRYYEQYF
cdr3_nt: TGTGCCAGCAGACGTGACAGACAGCGCTACTACGAGCAGTACTTC

d_call: -
j_call: TRBJ1-2
clone_size: -
v_call: TRBV9
cdr3_aa: CASSGQGQGYTF
cdr3_nt: TGTGCCAGCAGCGGCCAGGGACAAGGCTACACCTTC

d_call: -
j_call: TRBJ2-7
clone_size: -
v_call: TRBV5-4
cdr3_aa: CASSSKWLEQYF
cdr3_nt: TGTGCCAGCAGCTCGAAGTGGCTCGAGCAGTACTTC

d_call: -
j_call: TRBJ1-2
clone_size: -
v_call: TRBV4-1
cdr3_aa: CASSQGGGNYGYTF
cdr3_nt: TGCGCCAGCAGCCAGGGAGGGGGGAACTATGGCTACACCTTC

d_call: -
j_call: TRBJ1-1
clone_size: -
v_call: TRBV2
cdr3_aa: CASSEQQGITEAFF
cdr3_nt: TGTGCCAGCAGTGAACAACAGGGTATCACTGAAGCTTTCTTT

d_call: TRBD1
j_call: TRBJ2-7
clone_size: -
v_call: TRBV15
cdr3_aa: CATSREGTGSYEQYF
cdr3_nt: TGTGCCACCAGCAGAGAAGGGACAGGGAGCTACGAGCAGTACTTC

d_call: TRBD2
j_call: TRBJ2-7
clone_size: few
v_call: TRBV12-5
cdr3_aa: CASGLAGLAGRNYEQYF
cdr3_nt: TGTGCTAGTGGTTTGGCGGGACTAGCGGGGAGAAACTACGAGCAGTACTTC

d_call: TRBD2
j_call: TRBJ2-1
clone_size: -
v_call: TRBV9
cdr3_aa: CASSPSRLADYNEQFF
cdr3_nt: TGTGCCAGCAGCCCCAGTAGGCTAGCGGACTACAATGAGCAGTTCTTC

d_call: -
j_call: TRBJ1-5
clone_size: -
v_call: TRBV5-5
cdr3_aa: CASSALRDSNQPQHF
cdr3_nt: TGTGCCAGCAGCGCCTTGAGGGATAGCAATCAGCCCCAGCATTTT

d_call: TRBD1
j_call: TRBJ2-1
clone_size: few
v_call: TRBV9
cdr3_aa: CASSARGRGYNEQFF
cdr3_nt: TGTGCCAGCAGCGCCCGGGGCAGGGGGTACAATGAGCAGTTCTTC

d_call: -
j_call: TRBJ1-2
clone_size: -
v_call: TRBV6-4
cdr3_aa: CASSPTTGDSFYGYTF
cdr3_nt: TGTGCCAGCAGTCCCACCACGGGGGATTCCTTCTATGGCTACACCTTC

d_call: -
j_call: TRBJ1-3
clone_size: few
v_call: TRBV28
cdr3_aa: CASSLGGARGNTIYF
cdr3_nt: TGTGCCAGCAGTTTAGGGGGGGCGCGAGGAAACACCATATATTTT

d_call: -
j_call: TRBJ1-1
clone_size: few
v_call: TRBV18
cdr3_aa: CASSPMRPPESEAFF
cdr3_nt: TGTGCCAGCTCACCAATGCGGCCCCCCGAATCTGAAGCTTTCTTT

d_call: -
j_call: TRBJ2-7
clone_size: -
v_call: TRBV20-1
cdr3_aa: CSARVAGEQYF
cdr3_nt: TGCAGTGCCCGCGTGGCCGGGGAGCAGTACTTC

d_call: TRBD2
j_call: TRBJ2-3
clone_size: -
v_call: TRBV5-1
cdr3_aa: CASSLFPSGENTDTQYF
cdr3_nt: TGCGCCAGCAGCTTGTTCCCTAGCGGAGAGAACACAGATACGCAGTATTTT

d_call: -
j_call: TRBJ1-4
clone_size: -
v_call: TRBV5-1
cdr3_aa: CASSLVAGDGPNEKLFF
cdr3_nt: TGCGCCAGCAGCTTGGTTGCCGGGGATGGGCCTAATGAAAAACTGTTTTTT

d_call: -
j_call: TRBJ2-3
clone_size: -
v_call: TRBV27
cdr3_aa: CASSLQTVSTDTQYF
cdr3_nt: TGTGCCAGCAGCCTCCAGACAGTTAGCACAGATACGCAGTATTTT